Below are 14 T cell receptor beta chains sequenced from a single sample in a study of T cells in Graves' hyperthyroidism and ophthalmopathy. Researchers amplified the TCR beta CDR3 regions from RNA transcripts. The TCR CDR3 was amplified in a first-round RT-PCR using the HTBI primer set. TCRdb recomputed calls from the multiplex PCR reads with MiXCR, one row per CDR3 protein. The sample carries about 540,000 distinct CDR3 sequences, approximately 44% recorded once. Sequencing was carried out using peripheral blood or thyroid tissue (not recorded which). The receptors here all came from a woman aged 18-29 years with Graves' hyperthyroidism.

This clonotype was seen ten or more times. The rearrangement links TRBV5-8 to TRBJ1-3; D remains unclear. The CDR3 consists of 15 residues. V was shortened by 5 bases and J by 1 base, with 13 bases between the two germline ends. Germline CDR1 and CDR2: SGHTS and YDEGEE. CDR3 in amino acids: CASRDERRSGNTIYF. DNA of the CDR3: TGTGCCAGCAGAGACGAAAGAAGATCTGGAAACACCATATATTTT.

Of note for this clonotype: An end of the junction differs from the germline gene, which may be a read error. V gene TRBV7-2 combines with J gene TRBJ2-7; D is ambiguous. CDR3 length equals 15 residues. Germline CDR1 and CDR2: SGHTA and FQGNSA. Written as DNA, the CDR3 is TGTGCCAGCAGCTCGCACCCGAGCTCCTACAATGAGCAGTGCTTC. Translated, it gives CASSSHPSSYNEQCF.

V gene TRBV11-1 combines with J gene TRBJ2-7; D is ambiguous. Trimming shortened V by 5 bases and J by 7 bases, and 6 bases separated the two germline ends. This CDR3 is 10 amino acids long. Germline CDR1 is SGHAT and CDR2 is FQDESV (reference sequence). The CDR3 coding sequence is TGTGCCAGCAGCAAGAATGAGCAGTACTTC. It translates to CASSKNEQYF.

This clonotype was counted at least ten times. This chain links TRBV7-9 with TRBJ2-7; 10 positions agree with TRBD1. The V gene end was trimmed by 5 bases and the J gene end by 3 bases; junction bases not matched to a gene: 4. Germline values: CDR1 SEHNR, CDR2 FQNEAQ (reference sequence). The CDR3 sequence is 14 residues long. Written as DNA, the CDR3 is TGTGCCAGCAGCCCGGACAGGGGGAACTACGAGCAGTACTTC. Its translation is CASSPDRGNYEQYF.

This clonotype showed up many times. The rearrangement uses TRBV29-1 and TRBJ2-7; D is perhaps TRBD1 (5 bases). The CDR3 sequence is 13 residues long. Germline CDR1 is SQVTM and CDR2 is ANQGSEA. V lost 7 bases and J 3 bases, leaving 16 bases between the germline ends. CDR3 in amino acids: CSALRAERYEQYF. CDR3 DNA: TGCAGCGCCCTCAGGGCGGAGCGCTACGAGCAGTACTTC.

This chain links TRBV9 with TRBJ1-2; D is possibly TRBD1 (5 bases). Trimming cost V 3 bases and J 8 bases, with 17 bases left between them. Germline CDR1 is SGDLS and CDR2 is YYNGEE. This CDR3 is built from 14 residues. CDR3 coding DNA: TGTGCCAGCAGCGCCCACCTGAGAGGGGACGGCTACACCTTC. It specifies CASSAHLRGDGYTF.

There are many counts of this clonotype. The chain employs TRBV7-8 and TRBJ2-7, with 8 bases identical to TRBD1. Per the germline V gene, CDR1 is SGHVS and CDR2 is FQNEAQ. The CDR3 sequence is 14 residues long. V lost 0 bases and J lost 6; bases outside the gene matches: 4. CDR3 residues: CASSLALTGVEQYF. CDR3 in DNA: TGTGCCAGCAGCTTAGCTCTGACAGGGGTCGAGCAGTACTTC.

The chain has TRBV2 and TRBJ2-7; D possibly corresponds to TRBD2 (5 bases). The germline V and J ends were trimmed by 7 bases and 2 bases, with 15 bases remaining between them. Germline loops: CDR1 SNHLY, CDR2 FYNNEI. This CDR3 is built from 14 residues. CDR3 nucleotides: TGTGCCAGCATTACTCAGCGGATCACCTACGAGCAGTACTTC. This encodes CASITQRITYEQYF.

This clonotype appeared once. The chain uses TRBV9 and TRBJ1-4, with TRBD1 as a possible D gene (5 bases). Between the trimmed V and J ends, which lost 3 bases and 10 bases, there was a span of 16 bases. Looked up from germline, CDR1 is SGDLS and CDR2 is YYNGEE. The CDR3 totals 14 residues. This chain's CDR3 is CASSEEGLAGKLFF. CDR3 coding DNA: TGTGCCAGCAGCGAGGAGGGACTAGCGGGAAAACTGTTTTTT.

V and J are TRBV7-8 and TRBJ2-5; 9 bases are a match to TRBD2. CDR1 is SGHVS, CDR2 FQNEAQ, per germline. This CDR3 has 17 amino acids. The V gene end was trimmed by 1 base and the J gene end by 6 bases; junction bases not matched to a gene: 12. The CDR3 protein is CASSLGRLRGGPQTQYF. DNA for the CDR3: TGTGCCAGCAGCTTAGGGCGCTTGCGGGGGGGGCCACAGACCCAGTACTTC.

The chain employs TRBV20-1 and TRBJ2-2; the match to TRBD1 covers 8 bases. Germline V gene sequence: CDR1 DFQATT, CDR2 SNEGSKA (reference sequence). The CDR3 runs 16 residues. After removal of 1 base from V and 5 bases from J, the junction contained 9 bases not matched to a gene. CDR3 nucleotide sequence: TGCAGTGCTAGAGGTCGCCCGACAGGGGCGACCGGGGAGCTGTTTTTT. Protein sequence: CSARGRPTGATGELFF.

This clonotype was seen a handful of times. The chain combines TRBV19 with TRBJ1-2; D is ambiguous. V lost 6 bases, J lost 4 bases, and 18 bases lay in between. The CDR3 runs 15 residues. Germline V CDR1 and CDR2: LNHDA, SQIVND (reference sequence). CDR3 amino acids: CASSLGFIRSYGYTF. The CDR3, as DNA: TGTGCCAGTAGCCTCGGGTTTATCAGAAGCTATGGCTACACCTTC.

This clonotype was recorded many times. V gene TRBV4-1 combines with J gene TRBJ2-7, with no clear D. CDR1 is MGHRA, CDR2 YSYEKL, per germline. This CDR3 is 13 amino acids long. With 1 base removed from V and 4 bases from J, the gap between germline ends came to 8 bases. The chain's CDR3 is CASSQGPQYEQYF. CDR3 coding DNA: TGCGCCAGCAGCCAAGGCCCCCAATACGAGCAGTACTTC.

The J gene is TRBJ1-1, the V gene TRBV20-1, with D hard to call. The CDR3 length is 12 residues. Trimming left V 5 bases short and J 4 bases short, with 11 bases between. Germline assignment: CDR1 DFQATT and CDR2 SNEGSKA (reference sequence). CDR3 residues: CSAWLAGTEAFF. The CDR3, as DNA: TGCAGTGCTTGGCTAGCGGGCACTGAAGCTTTCTTT.